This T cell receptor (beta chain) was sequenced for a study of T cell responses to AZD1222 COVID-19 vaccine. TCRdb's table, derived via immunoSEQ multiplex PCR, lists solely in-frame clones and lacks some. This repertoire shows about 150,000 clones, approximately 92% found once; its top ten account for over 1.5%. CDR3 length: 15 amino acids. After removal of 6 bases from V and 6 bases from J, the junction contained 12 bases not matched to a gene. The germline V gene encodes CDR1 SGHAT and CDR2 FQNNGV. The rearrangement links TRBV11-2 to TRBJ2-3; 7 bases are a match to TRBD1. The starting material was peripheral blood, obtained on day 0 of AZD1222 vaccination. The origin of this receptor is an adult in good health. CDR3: CASRGSRGFVDTQYF. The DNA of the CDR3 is TGTGCCAGCAGAGGCTCCAGGGGGTTCGTGGATACGCAGTATTTT.